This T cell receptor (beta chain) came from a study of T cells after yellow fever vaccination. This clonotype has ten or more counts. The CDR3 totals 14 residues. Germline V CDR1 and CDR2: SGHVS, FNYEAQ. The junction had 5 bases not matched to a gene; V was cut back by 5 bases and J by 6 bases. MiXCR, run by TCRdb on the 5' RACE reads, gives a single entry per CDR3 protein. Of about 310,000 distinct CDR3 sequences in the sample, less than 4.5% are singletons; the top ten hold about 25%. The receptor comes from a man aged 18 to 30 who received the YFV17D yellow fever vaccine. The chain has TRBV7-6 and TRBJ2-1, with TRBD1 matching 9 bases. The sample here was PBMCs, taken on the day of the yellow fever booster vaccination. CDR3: CASSIGTGPNEQFF. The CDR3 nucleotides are TGTGCCAGCAGCATCGGGACAGGGCCCAATGAGCAGTTCTTC.